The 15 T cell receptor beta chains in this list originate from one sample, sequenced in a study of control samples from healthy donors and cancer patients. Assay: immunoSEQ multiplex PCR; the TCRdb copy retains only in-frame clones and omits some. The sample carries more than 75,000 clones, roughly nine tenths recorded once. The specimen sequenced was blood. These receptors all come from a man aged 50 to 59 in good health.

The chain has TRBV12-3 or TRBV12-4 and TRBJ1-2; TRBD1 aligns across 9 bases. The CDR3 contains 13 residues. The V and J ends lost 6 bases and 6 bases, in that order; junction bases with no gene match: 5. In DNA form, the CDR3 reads TGTGCCAGCAGGGGGACAGGGAACCATGGCTACACCTTC. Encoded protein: CASRGTGNHGYTF.

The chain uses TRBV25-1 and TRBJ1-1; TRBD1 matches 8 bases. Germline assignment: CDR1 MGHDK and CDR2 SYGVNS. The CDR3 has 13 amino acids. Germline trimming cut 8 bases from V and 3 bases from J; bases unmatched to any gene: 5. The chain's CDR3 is CASGQGFHTEAFF. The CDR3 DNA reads TGTGCCAGCGGACAGGGTTTTCACACTGAAGCTTTCTTT.

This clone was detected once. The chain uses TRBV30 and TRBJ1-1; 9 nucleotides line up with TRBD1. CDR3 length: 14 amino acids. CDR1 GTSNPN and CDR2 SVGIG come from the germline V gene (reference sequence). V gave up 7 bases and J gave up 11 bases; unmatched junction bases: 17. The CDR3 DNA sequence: TGTGCCTTGGATGGGGACAGGGATCGAGAGAGGGCTTTCTTT. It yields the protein CALDGDRDRERAFF.

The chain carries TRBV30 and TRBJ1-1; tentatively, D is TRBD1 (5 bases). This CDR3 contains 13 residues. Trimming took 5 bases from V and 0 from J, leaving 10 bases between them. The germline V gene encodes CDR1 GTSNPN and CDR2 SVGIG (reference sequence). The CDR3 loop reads CAWRGIMNTEAFF. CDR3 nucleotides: TGTGCCTGGCGGGGGATCATGAACACTGAAGCTTTCTTT.

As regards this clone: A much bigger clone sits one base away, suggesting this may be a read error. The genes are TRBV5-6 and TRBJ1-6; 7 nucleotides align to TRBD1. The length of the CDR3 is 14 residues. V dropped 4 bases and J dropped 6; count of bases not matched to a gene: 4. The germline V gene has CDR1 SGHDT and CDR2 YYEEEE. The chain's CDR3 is CASSPGTANSPLHF. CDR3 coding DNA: TGTGCCAGCAGCCCCGGGACAGCTAATTCACCCCTCCACTTT.

CDR3 nucleotides: TGTGCCAGCAGCGTAGGGAGGGGCGGTGGAAACACCATATATTTT. It encodes CASSVGRGGGNTIYF. The chain is built from TRBV9 and TRBJ1-3; D is perhaps TRBD1 (5 bases). The V end lost 0 bases, the J end lost 3 bases, and 10 bases lay between the germline ends. The V gene's germline CDR1 is SGDLS and CDR2 YYNGEE. The CDR3 loop spans 15 amino acids.

CDR3 sequence (DNA): TGTGCCAGCAGCGTAGCCTCGAGTTCCCGCAACAATGAGCAGTTCTTC. It specifies CASSVASSSRNNEQFF. The J gene is TRBJ2-1, the V gene TRBV9; no clear D gene. This CDR3 contains 16 residues. Germline V gene data show CDR1 as SGDLS and CDR2 as YYNGEE. The germline V and J ends were trimmed by 0 bases and 5 bases, with 15 bases remaining between them.

The CDR3 DNA reads TGTGCCAGCAGCAGAGACAGGGCTGGGAACACTGAAGCTTTCTTT. Protein sequence: CASSRDRAGNTEAFF. V gene TRBV6-5 combines with J gene TRBJ1-1; 7 positions match TRBD1. Germline CDR1 MNHEY, CDR2 SVGAGI. This CDR3 region has 15 residues. J lost 1 base, V lost 6 bases, and 8 bases had no gene match.

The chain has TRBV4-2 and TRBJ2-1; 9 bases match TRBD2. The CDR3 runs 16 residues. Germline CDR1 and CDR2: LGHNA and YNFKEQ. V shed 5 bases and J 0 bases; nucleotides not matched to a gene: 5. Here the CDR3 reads CASSSQAGGSYNEQFF. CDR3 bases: TGTGCCAGCAGCTCTCAAGCGGGGGGCTCCTACAATGAGCAGTTCTTC.

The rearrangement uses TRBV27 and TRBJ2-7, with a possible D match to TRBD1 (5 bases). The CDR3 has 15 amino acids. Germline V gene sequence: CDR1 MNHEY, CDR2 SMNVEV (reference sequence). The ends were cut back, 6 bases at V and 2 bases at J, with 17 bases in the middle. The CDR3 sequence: CASSLRGGPTYEQYF. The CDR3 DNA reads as TGTGCCAGCAGCCTAAGGGGCGGACCGACCTACGAGCAGTACTTC.

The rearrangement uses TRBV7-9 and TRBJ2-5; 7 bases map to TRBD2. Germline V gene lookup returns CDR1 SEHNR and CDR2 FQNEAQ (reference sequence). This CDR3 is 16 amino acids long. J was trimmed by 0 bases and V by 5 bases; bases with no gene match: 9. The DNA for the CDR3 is TGTGCCAGCAGCCCCTCGACTAGCCTGTACCAAGAGACCCAGTACTTC. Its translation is CASSPSTSLYQETQYF.

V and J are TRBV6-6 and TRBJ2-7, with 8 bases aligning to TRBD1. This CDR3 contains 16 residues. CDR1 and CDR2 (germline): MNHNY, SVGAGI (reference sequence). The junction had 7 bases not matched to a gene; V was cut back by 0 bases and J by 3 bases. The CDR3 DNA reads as TGTGCCAGCAGTTACTCTTCGACAGGGGCCAACTACGAGCAGTACTTC. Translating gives CASSYSSTGANYEQYF.

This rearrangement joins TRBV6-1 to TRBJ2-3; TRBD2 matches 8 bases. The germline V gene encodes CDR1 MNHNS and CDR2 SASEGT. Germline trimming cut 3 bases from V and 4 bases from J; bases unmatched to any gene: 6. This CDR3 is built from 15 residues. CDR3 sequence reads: CASSEVAGGPDTQYF. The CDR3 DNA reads TGTGCCAGCAGTGAGGTGGCGGGGGGCCCAGATACGCAGTATTTT.

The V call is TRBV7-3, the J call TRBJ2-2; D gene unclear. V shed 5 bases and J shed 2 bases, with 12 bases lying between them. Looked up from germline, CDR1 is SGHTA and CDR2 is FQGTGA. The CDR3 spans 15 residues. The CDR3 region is CASSPGLRNTGELFF. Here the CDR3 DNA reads TGTGCCAGCAGCCCCGGGCTCCGAAACACCGGGGAGCTGTTTTTT.

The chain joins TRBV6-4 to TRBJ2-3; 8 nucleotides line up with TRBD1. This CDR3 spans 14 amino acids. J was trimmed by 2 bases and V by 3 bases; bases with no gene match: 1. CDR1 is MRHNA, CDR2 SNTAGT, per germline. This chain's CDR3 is CASSEQGATDTQYF. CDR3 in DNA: TGTGCCAGCAGTGAGCAGGGGGCCACAGATACGCAGTATTTT.